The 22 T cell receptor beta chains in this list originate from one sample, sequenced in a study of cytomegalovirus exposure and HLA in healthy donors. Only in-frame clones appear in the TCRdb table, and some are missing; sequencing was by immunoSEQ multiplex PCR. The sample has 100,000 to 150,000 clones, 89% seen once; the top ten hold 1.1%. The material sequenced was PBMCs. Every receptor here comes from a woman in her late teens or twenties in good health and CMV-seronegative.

DNA of the CDR3: TGTGCCAGTAGTATAGTTAGGGGTAACACAGATACGCAGTATTTT. Translating gives CASSIVRGNTDTQYF. The chain uses TRBV19 and TRBJ2-3; the D gene is possibly TRBD1 (5 bases). Trimming shortened V by 1 base and J by 2 bases, and 10 bases separated the two germline ends. From germline, CDR1 is LNHDA and CDR2 SQIVND (reference sequence). This CDR3 region has 15 residues.

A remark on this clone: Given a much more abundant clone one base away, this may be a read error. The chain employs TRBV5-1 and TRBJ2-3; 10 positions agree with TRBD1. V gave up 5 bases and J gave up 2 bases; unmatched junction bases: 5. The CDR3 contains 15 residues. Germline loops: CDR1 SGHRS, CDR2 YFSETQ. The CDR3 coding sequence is TGCGCCAGCAGTTCCGGGACAGGGGACACAGATACGCAGTATTTT. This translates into CASSSGTGDTDTQYF.

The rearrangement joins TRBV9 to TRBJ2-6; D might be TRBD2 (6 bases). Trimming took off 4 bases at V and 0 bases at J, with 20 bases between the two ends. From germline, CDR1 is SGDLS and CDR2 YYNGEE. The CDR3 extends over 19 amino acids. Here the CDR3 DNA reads TGTGCCAGCAGCAGCCCCCCAAGGACTACCCTCTCTGGGGCCAACGTCCTGACTTTC. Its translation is CASSSPPRTTLSGANVLTF. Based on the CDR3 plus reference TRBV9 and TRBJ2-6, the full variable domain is DSGVTQTPKHLITATGQRVTLRCSPRSGDLSVYWYQQSLDQGLQFLIQYYNGEERAKGNILERFSAQQFPDLHSELNLSSLELGDSALYFCASSSPPRTTLSGANVLTFGAGSRLTVL.

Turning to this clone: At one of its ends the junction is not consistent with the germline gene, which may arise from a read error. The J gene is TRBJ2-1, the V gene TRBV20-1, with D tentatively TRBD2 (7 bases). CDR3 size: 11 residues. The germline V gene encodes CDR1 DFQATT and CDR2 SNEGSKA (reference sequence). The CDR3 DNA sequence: TGTAAGGGGGAGGGCTACAATGAGCAGTTCTTC. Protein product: CKGEGYNEQFF.

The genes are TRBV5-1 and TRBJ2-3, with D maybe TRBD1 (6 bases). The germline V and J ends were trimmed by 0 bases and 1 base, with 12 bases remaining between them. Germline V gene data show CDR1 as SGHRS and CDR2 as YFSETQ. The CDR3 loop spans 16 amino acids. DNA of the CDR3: TGCGCCAGCAGCTTGGCCAGGGGTGGGGGCACAGATACGCAGTATTTT. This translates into CASSLARGGGTDTQYF.

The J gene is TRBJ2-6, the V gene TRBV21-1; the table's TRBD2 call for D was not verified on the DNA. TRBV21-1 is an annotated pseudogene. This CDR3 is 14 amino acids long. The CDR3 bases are TGTGCAGGCCGTACGGGGTCGGGGGCCAACGTCCTGACTTTC. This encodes CAGRTGSGANVLTF.

The DNA of the CDR3 is TGTGCCAGCAGACTTCGGGGACTAGCGGATTACGAGCAGTACTTC. Translating gives CASRLRGLADYEQYF. The chain links TRBV27 to TRBJ2-7; 11 nucleotides match TRBD2. Germline V CDR1 and CDR2: MNHEY, SMNVEV (reference sequence). After removal of 6 bases from V and 4 bases from J, the junction contained 8 bases not matched to a gene. The CDR3 is 15 residues long.

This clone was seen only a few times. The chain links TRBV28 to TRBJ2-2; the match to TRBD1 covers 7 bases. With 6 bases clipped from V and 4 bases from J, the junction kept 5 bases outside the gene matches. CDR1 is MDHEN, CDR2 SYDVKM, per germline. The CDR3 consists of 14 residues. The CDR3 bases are TGTGCCAGCAGGACAGGGCCCGGCACCGGGGAGCTGTTTTTT. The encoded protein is CASRTGPGTGELFF.

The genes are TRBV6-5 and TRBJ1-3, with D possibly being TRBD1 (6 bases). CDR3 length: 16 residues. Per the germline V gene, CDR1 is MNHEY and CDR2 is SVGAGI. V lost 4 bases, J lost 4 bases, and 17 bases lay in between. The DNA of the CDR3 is TGTGCCAGCAGTTCTGCCCAGGGGTTCTCCGGAAACACCATATATTTT. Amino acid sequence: CASSSAQGFSGNTIYF.

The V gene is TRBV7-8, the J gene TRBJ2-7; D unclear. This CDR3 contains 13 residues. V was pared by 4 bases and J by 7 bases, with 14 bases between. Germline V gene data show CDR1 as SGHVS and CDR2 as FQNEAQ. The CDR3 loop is CASSSYTDWEQYV. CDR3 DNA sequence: TGTGCCAGCAGCTCCTACACAGATTGGGAGCAGTACGTC.

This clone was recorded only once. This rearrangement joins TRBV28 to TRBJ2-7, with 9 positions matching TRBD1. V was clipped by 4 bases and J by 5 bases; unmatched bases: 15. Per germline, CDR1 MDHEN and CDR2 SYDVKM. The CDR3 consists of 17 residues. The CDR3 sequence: CASSSFTLRDRAHEQYF. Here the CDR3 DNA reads TGTGCCAGCAGTTCTTTTACGCTCCGGGACAGGGCCCACGAGCAGTACTTC.

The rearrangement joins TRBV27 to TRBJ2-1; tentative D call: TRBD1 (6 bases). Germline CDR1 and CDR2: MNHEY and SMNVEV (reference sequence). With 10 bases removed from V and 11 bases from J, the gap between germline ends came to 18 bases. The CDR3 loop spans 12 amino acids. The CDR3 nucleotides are TGTGCCACCCAGGGGACCCCTCCCAAGCAGTTCTTC. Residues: CATQGTPPKQFF.

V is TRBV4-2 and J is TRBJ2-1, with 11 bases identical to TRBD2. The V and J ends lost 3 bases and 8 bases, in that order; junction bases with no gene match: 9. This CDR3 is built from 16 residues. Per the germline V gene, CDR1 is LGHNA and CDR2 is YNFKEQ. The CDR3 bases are TGTGCCAGCAGCCAGCAATTAGCGGGGGGGATCGATGAGCAGTTCTTC. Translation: CASSQQLAGGIDEQFF.

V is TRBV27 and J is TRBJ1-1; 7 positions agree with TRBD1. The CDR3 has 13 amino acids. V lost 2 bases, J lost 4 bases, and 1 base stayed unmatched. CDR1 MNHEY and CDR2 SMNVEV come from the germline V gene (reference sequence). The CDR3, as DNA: TGTGCCAGCAGTTTAGCAGGGGGCACTGAAGCTTTCTTT. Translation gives CASSLAGGTEAFF.

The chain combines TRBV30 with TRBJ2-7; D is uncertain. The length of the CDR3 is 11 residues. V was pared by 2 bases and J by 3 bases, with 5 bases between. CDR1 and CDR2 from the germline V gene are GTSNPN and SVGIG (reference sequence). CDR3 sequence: CAWSPNYEQYF. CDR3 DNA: TGTGCCTGGAGTCCCAACTACGAGCAGTACTTC.

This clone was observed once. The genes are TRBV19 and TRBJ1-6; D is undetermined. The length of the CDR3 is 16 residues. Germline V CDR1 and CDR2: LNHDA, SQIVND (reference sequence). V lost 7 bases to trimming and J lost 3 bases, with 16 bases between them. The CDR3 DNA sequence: TGTGCCAGTATCGAGACATATTCCAACTATAATTCACCCCTCCACTTT. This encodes CASIETYSNYNSPLHF.

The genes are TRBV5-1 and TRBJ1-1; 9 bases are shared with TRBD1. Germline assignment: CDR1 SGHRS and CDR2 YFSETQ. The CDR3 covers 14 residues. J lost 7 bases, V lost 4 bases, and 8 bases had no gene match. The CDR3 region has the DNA TGCGCCAGCAGCGGACCGGGACAGGGATTTGAAGCTTTCTTT. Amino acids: CASSGPGQGFEAFF.

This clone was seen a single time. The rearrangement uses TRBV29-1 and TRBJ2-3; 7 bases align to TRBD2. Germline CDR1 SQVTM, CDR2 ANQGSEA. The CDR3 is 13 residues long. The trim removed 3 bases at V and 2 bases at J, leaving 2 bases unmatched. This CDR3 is CSVEGGFTDTQYF. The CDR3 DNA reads TGCAGCGTTGAGGGGGGGTTCACAGATACGCAGTATTTT.

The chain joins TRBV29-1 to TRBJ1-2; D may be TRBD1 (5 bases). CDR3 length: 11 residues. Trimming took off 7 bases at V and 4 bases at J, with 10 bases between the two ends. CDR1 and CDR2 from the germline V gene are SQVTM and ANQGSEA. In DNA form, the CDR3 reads TGCAGCGCTAAGACAGCCTATGGCTACACCTTC. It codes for CSAKTAYGYTF.

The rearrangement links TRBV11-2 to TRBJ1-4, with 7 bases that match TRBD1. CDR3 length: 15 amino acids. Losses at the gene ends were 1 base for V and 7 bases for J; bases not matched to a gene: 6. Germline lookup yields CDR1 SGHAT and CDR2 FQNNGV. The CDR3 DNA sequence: TGTGCCAGCAGCTTAGGATGGAGGGGGCTTGAAAAACTGTTTTTT. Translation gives CASSLGWRGLEKLFF.

CDR3 sequence: CATSRDRAPGELFF. In DNA, the CDR3 is TGTGCCACCTCTAGGGACAGGGCCCCCGGGGAGCTGTTTTTT. This chain links TRBV15 with TRBJ2-2; 9 bases match TRBD1. The CDR3 is 14 amino acids. Germline trimming cut 8 bases from V and 6 bases from J; bases unmatched to any gene: 7. In germline, CDR1 is LNHNV, CDR2 YYDKDF (reference sequence).

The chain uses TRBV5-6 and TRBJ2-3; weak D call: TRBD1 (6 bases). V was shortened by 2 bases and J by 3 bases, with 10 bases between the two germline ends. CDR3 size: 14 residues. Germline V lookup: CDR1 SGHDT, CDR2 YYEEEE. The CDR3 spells CASSFSGVTDTQYF. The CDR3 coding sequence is TGTGCCAGCAGCTTCTCAGGGGTGACAGATACGCAGTATTTT.